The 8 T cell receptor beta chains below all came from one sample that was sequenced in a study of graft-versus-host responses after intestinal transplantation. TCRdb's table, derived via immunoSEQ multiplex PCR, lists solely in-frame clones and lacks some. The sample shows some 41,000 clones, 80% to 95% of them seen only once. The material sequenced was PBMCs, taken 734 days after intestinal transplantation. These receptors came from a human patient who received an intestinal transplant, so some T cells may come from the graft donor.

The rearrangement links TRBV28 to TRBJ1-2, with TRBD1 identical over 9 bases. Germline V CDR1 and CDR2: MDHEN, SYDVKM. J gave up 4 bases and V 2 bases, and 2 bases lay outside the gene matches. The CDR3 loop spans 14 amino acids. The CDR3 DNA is TGTGCCAGCAGTTTAGGGACAGGGCCCTATGGCTACACCTTC. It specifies CASSLGTGPYGYTF.

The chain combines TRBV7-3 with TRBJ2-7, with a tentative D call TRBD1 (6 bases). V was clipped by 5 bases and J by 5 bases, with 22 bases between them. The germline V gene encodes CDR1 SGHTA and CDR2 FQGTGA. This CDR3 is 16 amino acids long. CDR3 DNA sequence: TGTGCCAGCAGCAATAGGGAAGAACAGGGTAGGGACGAGCAGTACTTC. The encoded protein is CASSNREEQGRDEQYF.

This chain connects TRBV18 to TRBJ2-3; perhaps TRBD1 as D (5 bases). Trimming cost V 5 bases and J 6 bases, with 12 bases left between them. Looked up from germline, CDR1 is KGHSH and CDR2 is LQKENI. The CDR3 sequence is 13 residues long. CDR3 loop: CASSFPGLDTQYF. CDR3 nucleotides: TGTGCCAGCTCATTCCCAGGGTTGGATACGCAGTATTTT.

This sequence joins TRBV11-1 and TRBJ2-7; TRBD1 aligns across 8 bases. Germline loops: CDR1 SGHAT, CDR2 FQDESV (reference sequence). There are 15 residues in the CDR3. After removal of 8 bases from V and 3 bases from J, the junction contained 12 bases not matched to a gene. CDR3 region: CASSSTGTGVYEQYF. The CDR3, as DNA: TGTGCCAGCTCGAGCACAGGGACAGGCGTCTACGAGCAGTACTTC.

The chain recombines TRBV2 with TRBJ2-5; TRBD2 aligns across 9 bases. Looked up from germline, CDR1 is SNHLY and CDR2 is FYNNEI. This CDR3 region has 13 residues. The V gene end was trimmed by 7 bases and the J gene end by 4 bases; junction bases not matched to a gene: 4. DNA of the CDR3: TGTGCCAGCAAGGCGGGGGGGCGAGAGACCCAGTACTTC. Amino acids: CASKAGGRETQYF.

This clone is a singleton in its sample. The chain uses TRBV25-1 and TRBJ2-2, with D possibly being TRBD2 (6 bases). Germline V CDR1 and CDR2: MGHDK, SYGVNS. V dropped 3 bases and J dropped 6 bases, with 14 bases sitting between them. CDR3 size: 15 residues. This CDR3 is CASSEGLLIPGELFF. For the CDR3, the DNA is TGTGCCAGCAGTGAGGGACTCCTCATTCCCGGGGAGCTGTTTTTT.

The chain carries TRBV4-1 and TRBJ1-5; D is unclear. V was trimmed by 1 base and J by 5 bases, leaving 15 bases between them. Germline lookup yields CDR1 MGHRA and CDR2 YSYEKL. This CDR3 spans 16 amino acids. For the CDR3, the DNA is TGCGCCAGCAGCCAAGGAATGGTGACAACGTATCAGCCCCAGCATTTT. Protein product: CASSQGMVTTYQPQHF.

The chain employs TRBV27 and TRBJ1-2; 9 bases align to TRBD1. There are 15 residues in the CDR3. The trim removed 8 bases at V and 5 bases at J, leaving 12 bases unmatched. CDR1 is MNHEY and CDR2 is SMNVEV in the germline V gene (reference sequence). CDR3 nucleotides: TGTGCCAGCGGACCCGGGACAGGGTACGGTTATGGCTACACCTTC. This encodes CASGPGTGYGYGYTF.